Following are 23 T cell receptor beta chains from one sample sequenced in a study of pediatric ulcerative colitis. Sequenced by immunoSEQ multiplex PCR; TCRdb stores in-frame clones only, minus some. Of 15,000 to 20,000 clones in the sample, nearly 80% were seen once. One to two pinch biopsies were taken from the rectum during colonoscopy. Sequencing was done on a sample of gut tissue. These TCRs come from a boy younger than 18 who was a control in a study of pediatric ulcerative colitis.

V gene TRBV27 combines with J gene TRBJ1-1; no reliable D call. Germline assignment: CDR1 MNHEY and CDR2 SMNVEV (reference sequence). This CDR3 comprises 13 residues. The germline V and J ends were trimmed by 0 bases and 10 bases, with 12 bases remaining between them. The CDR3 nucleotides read TGTGCCAGCAGTTTATCGTCCTCCAGGCGAGCTTTCTTT. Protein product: CASSLSSSRRAFF.

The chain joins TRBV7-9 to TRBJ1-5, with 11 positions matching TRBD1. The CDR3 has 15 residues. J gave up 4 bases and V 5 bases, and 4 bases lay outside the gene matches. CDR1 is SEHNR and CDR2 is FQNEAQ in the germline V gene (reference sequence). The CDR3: CASSGGTGGNQPQHF. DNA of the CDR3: TGTGCCAGCAGCGGAGGGACAGGGGGGAATCAGCCCCAGCATTTT.

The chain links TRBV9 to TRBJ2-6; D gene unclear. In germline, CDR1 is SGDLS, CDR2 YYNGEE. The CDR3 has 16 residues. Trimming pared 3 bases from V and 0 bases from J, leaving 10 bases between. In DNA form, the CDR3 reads TGTGCCAGCAGCGCGAAACAGAGCTCTGGGGCCAACGTCCTGACTTTC. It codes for CASSAKQSSGANVLTF.

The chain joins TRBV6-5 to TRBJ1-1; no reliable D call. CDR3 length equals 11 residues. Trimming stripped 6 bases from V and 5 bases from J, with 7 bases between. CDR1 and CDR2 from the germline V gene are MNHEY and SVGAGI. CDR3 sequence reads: CASSQRTEAFF. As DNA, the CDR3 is TGTGCCAGCAGCCAGCGGACTGAAGCTTTCTTT.

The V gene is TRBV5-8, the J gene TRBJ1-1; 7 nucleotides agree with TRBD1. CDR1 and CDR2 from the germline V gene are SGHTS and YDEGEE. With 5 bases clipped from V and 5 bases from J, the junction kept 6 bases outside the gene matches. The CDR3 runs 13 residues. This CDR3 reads CASSYRGRTEAFF. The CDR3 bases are TGTGCCAGCAGTTACAGGGGTCGGACTGAAGCTTTCTTT. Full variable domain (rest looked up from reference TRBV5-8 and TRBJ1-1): EAGVTQSPTHLIKTRGQQATLRCSPISGHTSVYWYQQALGLGLQFLLWYDEGEERNRGNFPPRFSGRQFPNYSSELNVNALELEDSALYLCASSYRGRTEAFFGQGTRLTVV.

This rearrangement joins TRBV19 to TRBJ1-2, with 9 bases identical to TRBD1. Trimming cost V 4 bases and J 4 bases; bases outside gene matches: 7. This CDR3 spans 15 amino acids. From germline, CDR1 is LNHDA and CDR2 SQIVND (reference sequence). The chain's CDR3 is CASSTSGTGSYGYTF. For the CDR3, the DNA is TGTGCCAGTAGTACGTCCGGGACAGGGAGCTATGGCTACACCTTC.

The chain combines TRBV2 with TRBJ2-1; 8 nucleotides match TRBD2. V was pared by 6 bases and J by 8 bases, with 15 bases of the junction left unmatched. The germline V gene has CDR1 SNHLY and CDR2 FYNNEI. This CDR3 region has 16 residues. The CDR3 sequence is CASRVEAAGVWDEQFF. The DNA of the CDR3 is TGTGCCAGCAGGGTCGAGGCAGCGGGAGTTTGGGATGAGCAGTTCTTC.

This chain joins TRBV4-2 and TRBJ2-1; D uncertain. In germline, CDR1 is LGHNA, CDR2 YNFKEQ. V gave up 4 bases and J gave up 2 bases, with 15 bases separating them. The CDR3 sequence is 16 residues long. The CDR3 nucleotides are TGTGCCAGCAGCCTTATTCGGATCGATACCTACAATGAGCAGTTCTTC. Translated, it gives CASSLIRIDTYNEQFF.

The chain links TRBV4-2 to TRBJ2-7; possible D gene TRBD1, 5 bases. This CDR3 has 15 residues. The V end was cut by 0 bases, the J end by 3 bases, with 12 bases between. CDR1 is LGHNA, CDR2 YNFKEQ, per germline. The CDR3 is CASSQEFGAGYEQYF. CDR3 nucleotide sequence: TGTGCCAGCAGCCAAGAATTTGGGGCAGGCTACGAGCAGTACTTC.

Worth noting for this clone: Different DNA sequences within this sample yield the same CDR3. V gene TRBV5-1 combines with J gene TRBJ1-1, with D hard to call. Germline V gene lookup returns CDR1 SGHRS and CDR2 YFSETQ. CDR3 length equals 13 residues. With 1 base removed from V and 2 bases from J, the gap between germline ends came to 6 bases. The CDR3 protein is CASSLQDNTEAFF. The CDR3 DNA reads TGCGCCAGCAGCTTGCAGGACAACACTGAAGCTTTCTTT.

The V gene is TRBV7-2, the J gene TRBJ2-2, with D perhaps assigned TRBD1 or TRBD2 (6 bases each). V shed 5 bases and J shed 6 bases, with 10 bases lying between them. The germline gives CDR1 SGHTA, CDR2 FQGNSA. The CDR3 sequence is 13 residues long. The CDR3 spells CASSPRGAGELFF. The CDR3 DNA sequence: TGTGCCAGCAGCCCTAGGGGGGCCGGGGAGCTGTTTTTT.

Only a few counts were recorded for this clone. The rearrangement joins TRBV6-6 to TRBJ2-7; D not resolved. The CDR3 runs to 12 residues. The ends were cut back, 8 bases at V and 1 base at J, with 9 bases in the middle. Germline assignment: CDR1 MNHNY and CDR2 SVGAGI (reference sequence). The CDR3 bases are TGTGCCAGCTCGGGCCTATCCTACGAGCAGTACTTC. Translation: CASSGLSYEQYF.

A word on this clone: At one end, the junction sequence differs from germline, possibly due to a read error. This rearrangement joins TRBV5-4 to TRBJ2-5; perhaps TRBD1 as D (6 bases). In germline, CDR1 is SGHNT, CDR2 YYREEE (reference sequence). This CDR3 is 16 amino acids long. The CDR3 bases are TGCGCCAGCAGCCAAGGACAGATGTCCCCGTTATTGACCCAGTACTTC. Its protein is CASSQGQMSPLLTQYF. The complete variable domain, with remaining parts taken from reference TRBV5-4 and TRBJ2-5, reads ETGVTQSPTHLIKTRGQQVTLRCSSQSGHNTVSWYQQALGQGPQFIFQYYREEENGRGNFPPRFSGLQFPNYSSELNVNALELDDSALYLCASSQGQMSPLLTQYFGPGTRLLVL.

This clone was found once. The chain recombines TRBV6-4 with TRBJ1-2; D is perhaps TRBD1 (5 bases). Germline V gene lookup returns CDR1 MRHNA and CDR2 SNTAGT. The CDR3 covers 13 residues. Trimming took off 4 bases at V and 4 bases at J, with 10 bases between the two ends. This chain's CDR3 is CASSAGESYGYTF. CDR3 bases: TGTGCCAGCAGTGCGGGGGAGTCCTATGGCTACACCTTC.

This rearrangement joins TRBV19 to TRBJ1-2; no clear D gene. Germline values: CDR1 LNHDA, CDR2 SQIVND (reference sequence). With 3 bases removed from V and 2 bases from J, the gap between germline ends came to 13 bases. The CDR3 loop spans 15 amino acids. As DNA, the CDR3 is TGTGCCAGTAGTATTGTTCCAGGCTCCAACTATGGCTACACCTTC. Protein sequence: CASSIVPGSNYGYTF.

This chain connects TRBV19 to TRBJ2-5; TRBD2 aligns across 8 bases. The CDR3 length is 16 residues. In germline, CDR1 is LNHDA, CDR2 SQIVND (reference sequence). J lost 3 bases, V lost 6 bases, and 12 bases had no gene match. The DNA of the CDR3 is TGTGCCAGTAGCTCTACCCGAAGAGCGGGAGAAGAGACCCAGTACTTC. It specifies CASSSTRRAGEETQYF. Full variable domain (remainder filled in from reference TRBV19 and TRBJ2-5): DGGITQSPKYLFRKEGQNVTLSCEQNLNHDAMYWYRQDPGQGLRLIYYSQIVNDFQKGDIAEGYSVSREKKESFPLTVTSAQKNPTAFYLCASSSTRRAGEETQYFGPGTRLLVL.

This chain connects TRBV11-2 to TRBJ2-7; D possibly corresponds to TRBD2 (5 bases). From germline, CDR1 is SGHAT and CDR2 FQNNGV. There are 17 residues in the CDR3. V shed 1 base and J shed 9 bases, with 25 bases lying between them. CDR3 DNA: TGTGCCAGCAGCTTAGTGCCGTCACATTCCGGGATAGAGGGGCAGTACTTC. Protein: CASSLVPSHSGIEGQYF.

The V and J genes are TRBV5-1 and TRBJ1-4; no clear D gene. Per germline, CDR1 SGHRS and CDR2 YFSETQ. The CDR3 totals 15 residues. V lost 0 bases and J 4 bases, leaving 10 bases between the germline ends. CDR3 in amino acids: CASSLEAVVNEKLFF. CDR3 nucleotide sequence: TGCGCCAGCAGCTTGGAGGCAGTGGTTAATGAAAAACTGTTTTTT.

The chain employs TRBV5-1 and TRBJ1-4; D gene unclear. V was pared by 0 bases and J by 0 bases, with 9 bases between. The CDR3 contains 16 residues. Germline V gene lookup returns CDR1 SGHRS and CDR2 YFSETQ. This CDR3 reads CASSLGWASTNEKLFF. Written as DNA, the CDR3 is TGCGCCAGCAGCTTGGGGTGGGCGTCAACTAATGAAAAACTGTTTTTT.

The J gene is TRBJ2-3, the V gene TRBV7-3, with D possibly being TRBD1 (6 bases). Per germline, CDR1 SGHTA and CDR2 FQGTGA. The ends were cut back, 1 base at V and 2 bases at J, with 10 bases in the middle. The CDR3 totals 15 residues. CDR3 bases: TGTGCCAGCAGCTTAAATAGGGGGTACACAGATACGCAGTATTTT. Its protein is CASSLNRGYTDTQYF.

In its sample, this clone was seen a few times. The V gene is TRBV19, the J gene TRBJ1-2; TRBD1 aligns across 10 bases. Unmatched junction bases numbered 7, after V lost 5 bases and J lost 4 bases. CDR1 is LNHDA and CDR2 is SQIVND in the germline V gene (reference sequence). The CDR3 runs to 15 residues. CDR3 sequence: CASSSRDRGPYGYTF. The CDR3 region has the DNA TGTGCCAGTAGTTCACGAGACAGGGGGCCCTATGGCTACACCTTC.

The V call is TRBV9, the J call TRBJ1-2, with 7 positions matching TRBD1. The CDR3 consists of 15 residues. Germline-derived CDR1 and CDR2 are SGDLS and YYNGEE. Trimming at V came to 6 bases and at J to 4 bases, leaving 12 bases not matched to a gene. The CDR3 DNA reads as TGTGCCAGCAACGGTCCGGGACAGAGCGCCTATGGCTACACCTTC. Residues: CASNGPGQSAYGYTF.

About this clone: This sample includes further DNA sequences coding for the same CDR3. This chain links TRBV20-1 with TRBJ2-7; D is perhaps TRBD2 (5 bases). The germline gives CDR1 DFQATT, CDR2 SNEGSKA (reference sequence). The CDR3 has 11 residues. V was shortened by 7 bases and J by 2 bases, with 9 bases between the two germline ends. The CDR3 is CSVRGAYEQYF. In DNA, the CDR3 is TGCAGTGTTCGGGGAGCCTACGAGCAGTACTTC.